The rows below give T cell receptor beta chains drawn from one sample of a study of T cells after yellow fever vaccination. TCRdb fed the 5' RACE reads into MiXCR, producing one record per CDR3 protein. Seen here are about 320,000 distinct CDR3 sequences, around 4.4% observed once, and the top ten hold 15% to 20%. The material was PBMCs, obtained 15 days after the yellow fever booster vaccination. The receptors here all came from a man in his late teens or twenties who received the YFV17D yellow fever vaccine. Each CDR3 is given with its conserved first and last residue. Each record gives: V gene, D gene, clone size, J gene, CDR3 protein, CDR3 DNA. The D gene is left open where the match is weak. Rows give clone size only sometimes, using once, few, many, or a class for an expanded clone.

>TRBV4-3|.|many|TRBJ2-3
CASSQLKASTDTQYF
TGCGCCAGCAGCCAACTAAAGGCTAGCACAGATACGCAGTATTTT
>TRBV10-3|.|.|TRBJ2-7
CAIRGGGETTYEQYF
TGTGCCATCAGAGGAGGGGGCGAGACAACCTACGAGCAGTACTTC
>TRBV28|.|few|TRBJ1-2
CANSPHAGGANYGYTF
TGTGCCAACTCTCCCCATGCCGGGGGAGCTAACTATGGCTACACCTTC
>TRBV6-5|.|.|TRBJ1-3
CASSYSKYPAGNTIYF
TGTGCCAGCAGTTACTCGAAATATCCTGCGGGAAACACCATATATTTT
>TRBV6-2/TRBV6-3|TRBD1|many|TRBJ2-1
CASSYGDRYNEQFF
TGTGCCAGCAGTTACGGGGACAGGTACAATGAGCAGTTCTTC
>TRBV5-1|.|many|TRBJ1-5
CASSLDGIRQPQHF
TGCGCCAGCAGCTTAGACGGGATAAGGCAGCCCCAGCATTTT
>TRBV12-3/TRBV12-4|.|many|TRBJ2-7
CASSSAAYEQYF
TGTGCCAGCAGTTCCGCCGCTTACGAGCAGTACTTC
>TRBV29-1|TRBD2|few|TRBJ2-3
CSVGGGEYTQYF
TGCAGCGTTGGGGGGGGGGAATATACGCAGTATTTT
>TRBV12-3/TRBV12-4|.|few|TRBJ1-1
CASTLDASEAFF
TGTGCCAGCACCCTAGACGCGAGCGAGGCTTTCTTT
>TRBV4-3|TRBD2|many|TRBJ2-3
CASSQEAAGGLGTDTQYF
TGCGCCAGCAGCCAAGAGGCAGCGGGGGGGCTGGGCACAGATACGCAGTATTTT
>TRBV18|.|.|TRBJ1-1
CASKNQGQMNTEAFF
TGTGCCAGTAAAAACCAGGGGCAAATGAACACTGAAGCTTTCTTT
>TRBV12-3/TRBV12-4|.|few|TRBJ2-3
CASTLRGADTQYF
TGTGCCAGCACCTTGAGGGGGGCAGATACGCAGTATTTT
>TRBV7-9|.|.|TRBJ1-5
CASSPAGVSNQPQHF
TGTGCCAGCAGCCCCGCAGGGGTAAGCAATCAGCCCCAGCATTTT
>TRBV11-2|.|few|TRBJ2-3
CASSPDSQLDTQYF
TGTGCCAGCAGCCCCGACAGTCAACTCGATACGCAGTATTTT
>TRBV7-3|TRBD2|many|TRBJ2-5
CASSPGTSGGARVETQYF
TGTGCCAGCAGCCCGGGGACTAGCGGGGGGGCCCGTGTGGAGACCCAGTACTTC
>TRBV12-3/TRBV12-4|TRBD1|few|TRBJ2-2
CASSLDRVVTGELFF
TGTGCCAGCAGCCTAGACAGGGTGGTCACCGGGGAGCTGTTTTTT
>TRBV20-1|.|.|TRBJ1-4
CSGMGSEEKLFF
TGCAGTGGAATGGGGTCGGAGGAAAAACTGTTTTTT
>TRBV30|.|many|TRBJ1-2
CAWSGTSNYGYTF
TGTGCCTGGAGTGGCACTTCTAACTATGGCTACACCTTC
>TRBV7-2|.|many|TRBJ2-7
CASSVGAQKYF
TGTGCCAGCAGTGTAGGGGCTCAGAAGTACTTC
>TRBV20-1|TRBD1|many|TRBJ1-2
CSARGGGQGLGGYTF
TGCAGTGCTAGAGGGGGGGGACAGGGTTTGGGTGGCTACACCTTC
>TRBV10-3|.|.|TRBJ2-5
CAIRHRPGETQYF
TGTGCCATCAGGCACAGGCCTGGGGAGACCCAGTACTTC
>TRBV7-9|.|few|TRBJ1-1
CASNSGRTPEAFF
TGTGCCAGCAATTCCGGACGGACCCCTGAAGCTTTCTTT
>TRBV6-6|.|.|TRBJ1-1
CASSYSDSLNTEAFF
TGTGCCAGCAGTTACTCAGACAGTTTGAACACTGAAGCTTTCTTT
>TRBV19|.|few|TRBJ1-5
CATRGGGRNQPQHF
TGTGCCACCCGCGGAGGGGGGCGAAATCAGCCCCAGCATTTT
>TRBV10-2|.|.|TRBJ2-1
CASSELPPTARTQYNEQFF
TGCGCCAGCAGTGAGTTACCGCCGACAGCCCGAACACAATACAATGAGCAGTTCTTC
>TRBV6-5|.|few|TRBJ1-3
CASTGTAGMKSGNTIYF
TGTGCCAGCACAGGGACCGCGGGGATGAAATCTGGAAACACCATATATTTT
>TRBV6-5|.|many|TRBJ2-5
CASSYGGAQETQYF
TGTGCCAGCAGTTACGGGGGGGCCCAAGAGACCCAGTACTTC
>TRBV7-2|.|many|TRBJ2-4
CASSPAIAKNIQYF
TGTGCCAGCAGCCCGGCAATAGCCAAAAACATTCAGTACTTC
>TRBV20-1|TRBD1|few|TRBJ2-1
CSATWDRGAYNEQFF
TGCAGTGCTACGTGGGACAGGGGAGCCTACAATGAGCAGTTCTTC
>TRBV13|TRBD1|many|TRBJ1-1
CASSSRSTGGTEAFF
TGTGCCAGCAGCTCCCGGAGTACAGGGGGCACTGAAGCTTTCTTT
>TRBV10-1|.|many|TRBJ2-5
CASLGDPGGGTQYF
TGCGCCAGCTTGGGTGATCCCGGTGGTGGGACCCAGTACTTC
>TRBV7-6|TRBD2|many|TRBJ2-2
CASSTPSGGATGELFF
TGTGCCAGCAGCACCCCTAGCGGGGGGGCTACCGGGGAGCTGTTTTTT
>TRBV18|.|many|TRBJ1-5
CASSPTQDSNQPQHF
TGTGCCAGCTCACCAACACAGGACTCCAATCAGCCCCAGCATTTT
>TRBV20-1|TRBD1|.|TRBJ2-3
CSPRGSDTQYF
TGCAGTCCCAGGGGGTCAGATACGCAGTATTTT
>TRBV11-2|TRBD2|many|TRBJ2-3
CASSSGLAGGGDTQYF
TGTGCCAGCAGCTCGGGACTAGCGGGGGGGGGAGATACGCAGTATTTT
>TRBV12-3/TRBV12-4|.|.|TRBJ2-1
CASSLDGLAGADNEQFF
TGTGCCAGCAGTTTAGACGGGTTGGCAGGGGCCGACAATGAGCAGTTCTTC
>TRBV5-1|TRBD2|many|TRBJ2-3
CASSSGTSGGLGTDTQYF
TGCGCCAGCAGCTCTGGGACTAGCGGGGGACTAGGCACAGATACGCAGTATTTT
>TRBV7-9|TRBD1|many|TRBJ2-7
CASTRQTGSYEQYF
TGTGCCAGTACCCGCCAGACAGGGTCTTACGAGCAGTACTTC
>TRBV5-1|TRBD1|.|TRBJ1-6
CASSSDRVFSRDSPLHF
TGCGCCAGCAGCTCCGACAGGGTCTTCTCTCGAGATTCACCCCTCCACTTT
>TRBV29-1|.|many|TRBJ2-3
CSVVIAEGDTQYF
TGCAGCGTTGTGATAGCGGAGGGAGATACGCAGTATTTT
>TRBV6-6|.|few|TRBJ1-1
CASSYPLSDTEAFF
TGTGCCAGCAGTTACCCCTTAAGCGATACTGAAGCTTTCTTT
>TRBV4-3|.|many|TRBJ1-2
CASSQEETNSGYGYTF
TGCGCCAGCAGCCAAGAAGAGACGAACTCAGGCTATGGCTACACCTTC
>TRBV7-9|TRBD1|few|TRBJ1-1
CASSLGTGARVAFF
TGTGCCAGCAGCTTAGGGACAGGGGCTCGGGTAGCTTTCTTT
>TRBV5-1|.|few|TRBJ2-2
CASSLRGNTGELFF
TGCGCCAGCAGCCTCAGGGGGAACACCGGGGAGCTGTTTTTT
>TRBV20-1|.|.|TRBJ1-3
CSARRGQTNTIYF
TGCAGTGCTAGGAGAGGCCAGACAAACACCATATATTTT
>TRBV4-1|.|.|TRBJ2-7
CASSQGQDSGEQYF
TGCGCCAGCAGCCAAGGTCAGGACTCGGGCGAGCAGTACTTC
>TRBV12-3/TRBV12-4|.|many|TRBJ1-1
CASGLGRGAFF
TGTGCCAGCGGGTTGGGGAGGGGAGCTTTCTTT
>TRBV6-4|.|.|TRBJ1-6
CASSDSGDSPLHF
TGTGCCAGCAGTGACTCGGGGGATTCACCCCTCCACTTT
>TRBV6-2/TRBV6-3|TRBD2|many|TRBJ2-7
CASSYAASGAYEQYF
TGTGCCAGCAGTTACGCGGCTAGCGGGGCGTACGAGCAGTACTTC
>TRBV7-9|TRBD1|many|TRBJ1-1
CASILRTGGAVEAFF
TGTGCCAGCATCCTACGCACAGGGGGCGCGGTTGAAGCTTTCTTT
>TRBV10-2|TRBD1|.|TRBJ1-1
CASSERGQGNTEAFF
TGCGCCAGCAGTGAGAGAGGACAGGGTAACACTGAAGCTTTCTTT
>TRBV7-9|.|many|TRBJ2-1
CASSFGAIVEQFF
TGTGCCAGCAGCTTTGGTGCCATCGTTGAGCAGTTCTTC
>TRBV18|.|many|TRBJ2-7
CASSPTTTTSYEQYF
TGTGCCAGCTCACCAACAACTACTACTTCCTACGAGCAGTACTTC
>TRBV3-1|TRBD2|.|TRBJ2-1
CASSQVAGANEQFF
TGTGCCAGCAGCCAGGTAGCGGGGGCCAATGAGCAGTTCTTC
>TRBV12-3/TRBV12-4|.|.|TRBJ1-4
CASATGLVSEKLFF
TGTGCCAGCGCCACGGGATTAGTTTCTGAAAAACTGTTTTTT
>TRBV7-2|.|many|TRBJ2-2
CASSWRWGQNTGELFF
TGTGCCAGCAGCTGGCGGTGGGGCCAGAACACCGGGGAGCTGTTTTTT
>TRBV7-3|.|few|TRBJ1-1
CASSLGGGAKAFF
TGTGCCAGCAGCTTAGGTGGGGGGGCCAAAGCTTTCTTT
>TRBV18|.|many|TRBJ2-5
CASSPQGGIQYF
TGTGCCAGCTCACCGCAGGGGGGGATCCAGTACTTC